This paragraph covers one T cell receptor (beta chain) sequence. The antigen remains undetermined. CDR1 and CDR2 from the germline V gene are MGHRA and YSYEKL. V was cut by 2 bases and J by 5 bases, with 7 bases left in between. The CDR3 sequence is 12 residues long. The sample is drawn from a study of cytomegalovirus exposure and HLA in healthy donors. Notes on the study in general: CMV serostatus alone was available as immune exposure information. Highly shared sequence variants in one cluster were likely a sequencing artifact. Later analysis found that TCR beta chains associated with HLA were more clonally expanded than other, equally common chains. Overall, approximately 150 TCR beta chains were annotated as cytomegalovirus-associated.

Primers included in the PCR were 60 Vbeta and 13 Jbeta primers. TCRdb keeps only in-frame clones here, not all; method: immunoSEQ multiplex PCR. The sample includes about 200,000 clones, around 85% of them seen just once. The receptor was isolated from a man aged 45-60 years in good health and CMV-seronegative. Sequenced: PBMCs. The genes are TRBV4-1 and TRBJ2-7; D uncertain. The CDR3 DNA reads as TGCGCCAGCAGCCAAAAGGCGGACGAGCAGTACTTC. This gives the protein CASSQKADEQYF.